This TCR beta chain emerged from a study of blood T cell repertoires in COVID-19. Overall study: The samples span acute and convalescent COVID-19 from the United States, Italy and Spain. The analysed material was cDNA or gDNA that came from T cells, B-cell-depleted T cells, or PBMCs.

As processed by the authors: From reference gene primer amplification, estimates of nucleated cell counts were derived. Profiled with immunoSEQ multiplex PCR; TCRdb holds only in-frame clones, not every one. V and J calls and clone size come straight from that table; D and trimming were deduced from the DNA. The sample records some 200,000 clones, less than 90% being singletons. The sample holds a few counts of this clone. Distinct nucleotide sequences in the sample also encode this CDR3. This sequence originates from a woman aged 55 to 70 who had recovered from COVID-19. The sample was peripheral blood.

CDR3 protein: CASSGDFNQPQHF. CDR3 nucleotide sequence: TGTGCCAGCAGTGGGGACTTCAATCAGCCCCAGCATTTT. J is TRBJ1-5 and V is TRBV2, with a tentative D call TRBD1 (5 bases). The CDR3 runs 13 residues. The germline V gene encodes CDR1 SNHLY and CDR2 FYNNEI. Trimming pared 4 bases from V and 3 bases from J, leaving 7 bases between.